The 23 T cell receptor beta chains below come from one sample, sequenced in a study of T cells in tuberculosis. Profiling relied on immunoSEQ multiplex PCR, and the TCRdb table lists in-frame clones only, not all of them. This sample has 33,000 or so clones, with 93% found just once. Material: PBMCs. Receptors were obtained from a donor between 5 and 29 years old with latent tuberculosis or without tuberculosis infection.

The CDR3 region has the DNA TGTGCCAGCAGTCCTTCACCCAGAAACACTGAAGCTTTCTTT. Translating gives CASSPSPRNTEAFF. J is TRBJ1-1 and V is TRBV6-5; D gene ambiguous. CDR1 and CDR2 (germline): MNHEY, SVGAGI. V lost 5 bases, J lost 2 bases, and 12 bases lay in between. The CDR3 has 14 amino acids.

The V gene is TRBV19, the J gene TRBJ2-5; maybe TRBD1 (5 bases). Germline CDR1 reads LNHDA; CDR2 reads SQIVND (reference sequence). The CDR3 is 10 residues long. This chain's CDR3 is CYEGAETQYF. CDR3 nucleotide sequence: TGTTACGAAGGGGCAGAGACCCAGTACTTC.

The chain combines TRBV7-3 with TRBJ1-2; D might be TRBD1 (5 bases). The CDR3 spans 19 residues. The V and J ends lost 2 bases and 8 bases respectively, with 30 bases between them. From germline, CDR1 is SGHTA and CDR2 FQGTGA. The CDR3 DNA is TGTGCCAGCAGCTTAGTGGTATCTGGGGCTCTCTTTTTTACGCGGGGCTACACCTTC. It is translated as CASSLVVSGALFFTRGYTF. Based on the CDR3 plus reference TRBV7-3 and TRBJ1-2, the full variable domain is GAGVSQTPSNKVTEKGKYVELRCDPISGHTALYWYRQSLGQGPEFLIYFQGTGAADDSGLPNDRFFAVRPEGSVSTLKIQRTERGDSAVYLCASSLVVSGALFFTRGYTFGSGTRLTVV.

The V gene is TRBV7-3, the J gene TRBJ2-2; weak D call: TRBD1 (7 bases). Trimming removed 2 bases at V and 6 bases at J, with 10 bases between. The CDR3 consists of 14 residues. CDR1 and CDR2 (germline): SGHTA, FQGTGA. The DNA for the CDR3 is TGTGCCAGCAGCTTAGGAGGGGGCCCCGGGGAGCTGTTTTTT. Translating gives CASSLGGGPGELFF.

This chain links TRBV27 with TRBJ2-7; 7 nucleotides match TRBD1. Germline CDR1 MNHEY, CDR2 SMNVEV (reference sequence). This CDR3 spans 14 amino acids. V dropped 3 bases and J dropped 3; count of bases not matched to a gene: 5. This CDR3 is CASSFSAGGYEQYF. CDR3 nucleotide sequence: TGTGCCAGCAGTTTTTCAGCAGGGGGCTACGAGCAGTACTTC.

The V call is TRBV7-9, the J call TRBJ1-2; TRBD1 aligns across 9 bases. The CDR3 totals 17 residues. Germline CDR1 is SEHNR and CDR2 is FQNEAQ (reference sequence). With V trimmed by 4 bases and J by 2 bases, 11 bases remained unmatched. The CDR3 loop reads CASSSTFTGGENYGYTF. Here the CDR3 DNA reads TGTGCCAGCAGCTCAACTTTCACAGGGGGCGAAAACTATGGCTACACCTTC.

The gene calls are TRBV7-9 and TRBJ2-3; TRBD2 matches 14 bases. The junction had 8 bases not matched to a gene; V was cut back by 1 base and J by 2 bases. The CDR3 spans 19 residues. Per germline, CDR1 SEHNR and CDR2 FQNEAQ (reference sequence). The CDR3 here is CASSLGRWGLAGDTDTQYF. The CDR3 coding sequence is TGTGCCAGCAGCTTAGGGCGGTGGGGACTAGCGGGGGACACAGATACGCAGTATTTT.

The V gene is TRBV5-1, the J gene TRBJ2-1; 11 nucleotides match TRBD2. This CDR3 spans 15 amino acids. Trimming at V came to 3 bases and at J to 5 bases, leaving 4 bases not matched to a gene. Looked up from germline, CDR1 is SGHRS and CDR2 is YFSETQ. CDR3 nucleotide sequence: TGCGCCAGCAGCTCTTTACTAGCGGGGGACAATGAGCAGTTCTTC. Encoded protein: CASSSLLAGDNEQFF.

V is TRBV28 and J is TRBJ2-1; unclear D gene. There are 13 residues in the CDR3. V lost 5 bases to trimming and J lost 3 bases, with 8 bases between them. Germline V gene lookup returns CDR1 MDHEN and CDR2 SYDVKM. The CDR3 loop is CASSGDIYNEQFF. As DNA, the CDR3 is TGTGCCAGCAGTGGCGACATCTACAATGAGCAGTTCTTC. Together with reference TRBV28 and TRBJ2-1, the CDR3 gives the full variable domain: DVKVTQSSRYLVKRTGEKVFLECVQDMDHENMFWYRQDPGLGLRLIYFSYDVKMKEKGDIPEGYSVSREKKERFSLILESASTNQTSMYLCASSGDIYNEQFFGPGTRLTVL.

V gene TRBV4-1 combines with J gene TRBJ1-4; D might be TRBD1 (5 bases). The CDR3 covers 15 residues. Trimming shortened V by 2 bases and J by 2 bases, and 9 bases separated the two germline ends. The germline V gene has CDR1 MGHRA and CDR2 YSYEKL. The CDR3 loop is CASSQTRATNEKLFF. For the CDR3, the DNA is TGCGCCAGCAGCCAAACCAGGGCCACTAATGAAAAACTGTTTTTT.

The chain uses TRBV5-1 and TRBJ1-2, with D hard to call. Trimming stripped 1 base from V and 4 bases from J, with 11 bases between. This CDR3 has 14 amino acids. Per the germline V gene, CDR1 is SGHRS and CDR2 is YFSETQ. The CDR3 spells CASSLHPGSYGYTF. In nucleotides, the CDR3 is TGCGCCAGCAGCTTGCACCCCGGGTCCTATGGCTACACCTTC.

The chain employs TRBV30 and TRBJ2-7; 9 nucleotides line up with TRBD2. CDR1 GTSNPN and CDR2 SVGIG come from the germline V gene (reference sequence). V shed 6 bases, J shed 1 base, and the junction held 10 bases outside the gene matches. This CDR3 is 15 amino acids long. The CDR3: CACQPQSGGSYEQYF. In DNA, the CDR3 is TGTGCCTGCCAGCCTCAGAGCGGGGGGTCCTACGAGCAGTACTTC.

Concerning this clone itself: A far larger clone is off by one base, so a read error is likely. This CDR3 is also generated by other DNA sequences in the sample. V usage is TRBV11-2 and J usage is TRBJ1-5; possibly TRBD1 for D (6 bases). V lost 1 base and J 1 base, leaving 8 bases between the germline ends. This CDR3 contains 15 residues. CDR1 is SGHAT, CDR2 FQNNGV, per germline. CDR3 in DNA: TGTGCCAGCAGCTTAGGGACAGAGAGCAATCAGCCCCAGCATTTT. Translated: CASSLGTESNQPQHF. Complete variable domain (other parts from reference TRBV11-2 and TRBJ1-5): EAGVAQSPRYKIIEKRQSVAFWCNPISGHATLYWYQQILGQGPKLLIQFQNNGVVDDSQLPKDRFSAERLKGVDSTLKIQPAKLEDSAVYLCASSLGTESNQPQHFGDGTRLSIL.

The J gene is TRBJ1-2, the V gene TRBV18, with 8 bases that match TRBD1. The J segment lost 5 bases and the V segment lost 3 bases, leaving 14 bases of the junction unmatched. Germline CDR1 and CDR2: KGHSH and LQKENI. The CDR3 length is 17 residues. CDR3: CASSPNRQGTAEYGYTF. The CDR3 region has the DNA TGTGCCAGCTCACCTAATCGACAGGGGACGGCGGAGTATGGCTACACCTTC.

The V gene is TRBV7-2, the J gene TRBJ1-2; TRBD1 might be the D (5 bases). Germline V gives CDR1 SGHTA, CDR2 FQGNSA. Trimming removed 0 bases from V and 7 bases from J, with 12 bases in between. This CDR3 spans 14 amino acids. CDR3 residues: CASSLAWTPPGYTF. CDR3 DNA sequence: TGTGCCAGCAGCTTAGCGTGGACACCTCCTGGCTACACCTTC.

The chain recombines TRBV9 with TRBJ2-7; D may be TRBD2 (6 bases). CDR3 length equals 13 residues. Between the trimmed V and J ends, which lost 4 bases and 3 bases, there was a span of 11 bases. Germline-derived CDR1 and CDR2 are SGDLS and YYNGEE. The CDR3 sequence: CASSPSGGYEQYF. CDR3 coding DNA: TGTGCCAGCAGCCCCTCCGGGGGCTACGAGCAGTACTTC.

The chain couples TRBV21-1 to TRBJ2-1; the D call of TRBD2 is as the table states it, not checked on the DNA. TRBV21-1 is given as a pseudogene. The CDR3 runs to 18 residues. The CDR3 protein is CASSQGASGTSSYNEQFF. CDR3 sequence (DNA): TGTGCCAGCAGCCAAGGGGCTAGCGGGACAAGCTCCTACAATGAGCAGTTCTTC.

V gene TRBV6-5 combines with J gene TRBJ2-3, with TRBD2 as a possible D gene (5 bases). Germline V gene data show CDR1 as MNHEY and CDR2 as SVGAGI. The CDR3 consists of 13 residues. Trimming shortened V by 7 bases and J by 3 bases, and 11 bases separated the two germline ends. This CDR3 reads CASTPEGTDTQYF. CDR3 DNA: TGTGCCAGCACCCCCGAGGGAACAGATACGCAGTATTTT.

The chain links TRBV27 to TRBJ1-5; 9 bases line up with TRBD1. The CDR3 is 18 amino acids. In germline, CDR1 is MNHEY, CDR2 SMNVEV (reference sequence). Trimming removed 5 bases from V and 2 bases from J; junction bases left unmatched: 13. CDR3 sequence (DNA): TGTGCCAGCAGTCTCCTACAGGGGGCAAGTGGTGGCAATCAGCCCCAGCATTTT. This encodes CASSLLQGASGGNQPQHF.

The chain recombines TRBV7-2 with TRBJ2-1; TRBD1 is a possible D gene (6 bases). The CDR3 contains 15 residues. Germline V gene sequence: CDR1 SGHTA, CDR2 FQGNSA. Trimming took off 4 bases at V and 4 bases at J, with 14 bases between the two ends. The DNA of the CDR3 is TGTGCCAGCAGCTCCCGGGACACCGAATACAATGAGCAGTTCTTC. It encodes CASSSRDTEYNEQFF.

V and J are TRBV14 and TRBJ1-2; 7 positions agree with TRBD1. Losses at the gene ends were 4 bases for V and 6 bases for J; bases not matched to a gene: 5. CDR3 length: 13 residues. Germline V gives CDR1 SGHDN, CDR2 FVKESK. The CDR3 bases are TGTGCCAGCAGCCCCCCAGGGGGTAATGGCTACACCTTC. Translated, it gives CASSPPGGNGYTF.

Here the CDR3 DNA reads TGTGCCAGTAGTATAAGAGGATACACTGAAGCTTTCTTT. Encoded protein: CASSIRGYTEAFF. The rearrangement links TRBV19 to TRBJ1-1; D is unresolved. The germline gives CDR1 LNHDA, CDR2 SQIVND (reference sequence). This CDR3 comprises 13 residues. V lost 2 bases to trimming and J lost 3 bases, with 7 bases between them. Looking up the rest from reference TRBV19 and TRBJ1-1 gives the full variable domain: DGGITQSPKYLFRKEGQNVTLSCEQNLNHDAMYWYRQDPGQGLRLIYYSQIVNDFQKGDIAEGYSVSREKKESFPLTVTSAQKNPTAFYLCASSIRGYTEAFFGQGTRLTVV.

This clone was seen just once. The V call is TRBV28, the J call TRBJ1-2; no clear D. Germline loops: CDR1 MDHEN, CDR2 SYDVKM. Trimming took 3 bases from V and 12 from J, leaving 14 bases between them. This CDR3 spans 12 amino acids. The CDR3 is CASSFGMYGHTF. The CDR3 DNA reads TGTGCCAGCAGTTTCGGGATGTACGGTCACACCTTC.